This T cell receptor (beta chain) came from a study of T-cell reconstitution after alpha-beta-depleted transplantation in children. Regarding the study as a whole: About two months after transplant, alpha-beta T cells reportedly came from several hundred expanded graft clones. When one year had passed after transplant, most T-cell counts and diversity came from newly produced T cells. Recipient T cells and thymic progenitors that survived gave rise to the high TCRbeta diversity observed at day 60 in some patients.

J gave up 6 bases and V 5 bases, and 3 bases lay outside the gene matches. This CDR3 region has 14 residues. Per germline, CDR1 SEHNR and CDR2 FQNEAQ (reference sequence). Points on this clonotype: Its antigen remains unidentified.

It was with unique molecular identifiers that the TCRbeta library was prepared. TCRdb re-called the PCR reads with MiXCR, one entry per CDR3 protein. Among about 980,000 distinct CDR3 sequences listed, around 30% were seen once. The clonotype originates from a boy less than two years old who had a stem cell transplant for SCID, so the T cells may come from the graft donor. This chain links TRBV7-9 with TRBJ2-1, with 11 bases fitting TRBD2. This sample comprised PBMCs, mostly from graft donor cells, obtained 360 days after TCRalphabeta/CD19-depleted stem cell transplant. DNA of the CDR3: TGTGCCAGCAGCCCGGGACTAGCGGCCAATGAGCAGTTCTTC. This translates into CASSPGLAANEQFF.